The T cell receptor beta chain under discussion was sequenced for a study of CD8 T cells in ankylosing spondylitis. General study results and limits: Some motif variants were previously reported in reactive arthritis synovial fluid and blood. Reportedly, matched ankylosing spondylitis synovial fluid was significantly enriched for disease-linked clones. What appeared characteristic of ankylosing spondylitis blood was a TCR beta motif of about eight highly homologous variants. CD8+ cells made up the disease-linked clones, which were relatively rare in peripheral blood.

This clonotype was detected many times. Antigen unknown. The germline V gene has CDR1 SGHRS and CDR2 YFSETQ. Trimming left V 0 bases short and J 4 bases short, with 5 bases between. The CDR3 extends over 14 amino acids. Library preparation for TCR beta used quantitative 5'-RACE with molecular barcodes. TCRdb analysed the 5' RACE reads with MiXCR anew, one entry per CDR3 protein. Here the sample spans 700,000 to 850,000 distinct CDR3 sequences, about 11% being singletons. The chain links TRBV5-1 to TRBJ2-6; D is undetermined. The sequenced material came from blood, either unsorted or a sorted T cell fraction (not recorded which). This clonotype originated in a male donor with ankylosing spondylitis. Here the CDR3 reads CASSLGSGANVLTF. The CDR3 nucleotides read TGCGCCAGCAGCTTGGGATCCGGGGCCAACGTCCTGACTTTC.